Shown below are 25 T cell receptor beta chains from a single sample sequenced in a study of cytomegalovirus exposure and HLA in healthy donors. Both 60 Vbeta primers and 13 Jbeta primers went into the PCR. Data came from immunoSEQ multiplex PCR; TCRdb stores just in-frame clones and leaves some out. Among 150,000 to 200,000 clones listed, over 75% were seen once. The sequencing input was PBMCs. These receptors originate from a woman aged 45-59 years in good health and CMV-seronegative.

Remarks on this clone: A read error may produce the germline difference seen at one junction end. The J gene is TRBJ2-7, the V gene TRBV23-1; 10 bases agree with TRBD1. TRBV23-1 is treated as an ORF (open reading frame) with a function not yet certain. The length of the CDR3 is 19 residues. This chain's CDR3 is CASSPPGTGARSLIYEQCF. As DNA, the CDR3 is TGCGCCAGCAGTCCTCCGGGGACAGGGGCTCGCTCCCTAATCTACGAGCAGTGCTTC.

This clone showed up just once. The chain combines TRBV28 with TRBJ2-1; 7 bases line up with TRBD1. The CDR3 is 16 amino acids. V shed 6 bases, J shed 0 bases, and the junction held 8 bases outside the gene matches. The germline V gene has CDR1 MDHEN and CDR2 SYDVKM. The CDR3 spells CASSGQAAYSYNEQFF. As DNA, the CDR3 is TGTGCCAGCAGCGGACAGGCAGCCTACTCCTACAATGAGCAGTTCTTC.

The chain employs TRBV5-1 and TRBJ2-2, with 8 bases identical to TRBD2. The CDR3 extends over 15 amino acids. The trim removed 0 bases at V and 2 bases at J, leaving 0 bases unmatched. The germline CDR1 and CDR2 sequences are SGHRS and YFSETQ. The CDR3 region has the DNA TGCGCCAGCAGCTTGGGGACTAGCAACACCGGGGAGCTGTTTTTT. Residues: CASSLGTSNTGELFF.

This sequence joins TRBV4-1 and TRBJ1-5; D ambiguous. The CDR3 sequence is 14 residues long. Trimming took off 1 base at V and 1 base at J, with 5 bases between the two ends. CDR1 is MGHRA and CDR2 is YSYEKL in the germline V gene. For the CDR3, the DNA is TGCGCCAGCAGCCAAGTAACAAGCAATCAGCCCCAGCATTTT. Residues: CASSQVTSNQPQHF.

V usage is TRBV30 and J usage is TRBJ2-7, with TRBD2 identical over 10 bases. With V trimmed by 4 bases and J by 5 bases, 2 bases remained unmatched. Looked up from germline, CDR1 is GTSNPN and CDR2 is SVGIG (reference sequence). The CDR3 is 12 residues long. The DNA for the CDR3 is TGTGCCTGGACTAGCGGGAGCCACGAGCAGTACTTC. It encodes CAWTSGSHEQYF.

This clone has only one observation. The chain is built from TRBV19 and TRBJ2-3, with 7 bases identical to TRBD2. Unmatched junction bases numbered 2, after V lost 5 bases and J lost 9 bases. The germline CDR1 and CDR2 sequences are LNHDA and SQIVND (reference sequence). There are 11 residues in the CDR3. DNA for the CDR3: TGTGCCAGTAGTCAGCGGGACACGCAGTATTTT. It codes for CASSQRDTQYF.

This chain joins TRBV28 and TRBJ2-1, with TRBD1 matching 7 bases. Germline CDR1 is MDHEN and CDR2 is SYDVKM. With 6 bases clipped from V and 8 bases from J, the junction kept 7 bases outside the gene matches. This CDR3 is 13 amino acids long. CDR3 nucleotide sequence: TGTGCCAGCAGCGCCGACAGGGACGATGAGCAGTTCTTC. Translating it yields CASSADRDDEQFF.

This chain connects TRBV5-1 to TRBJ1-5; 9 bases map to TRBD1. The germline V gene encodes CDR1 SGHRS and CDR2 YFSETQ. CDR3 length: 17 amino acids. The J segment lost 2 bases and the V segment lost 0 bases, leaving 6 bases of the junction unmatched. CDR3 sequence: CASSLVPDRGGNQPQHF. The CDR3 DNA reads TGCGCCAGCAGCTTGGTCCCGGACAGGGGTGGCAATCAGCCCCAGCATTTT.

The CDR3 nucleotides read TGTGCCAGCAAGACGACAGGGGCCACAGTTAAGCAGTATTTT. Translating it yields CASKTTGATVKQYF. The rearrangement links TRBV5-6 to TRBJ2-3, with TRBD1 matching 8 bases. Germline CDR1 SGHDT, CDR2 YYEEEE. With 6 bases clipped from V and 11 bases from J, the junction kept 14 bases outside the gene matches. The CDR3 spans 14 residues.

The chain has TRBV5-1 and TRBJ2-3, with TRBD2 matching over 10 bases. The CDR3 extends over 19 amino acids. Germline V gene lookup returns CDR1 SGHRS and CDR2 YFSETQ. V trimming: 1 base; J trimming: 4 bases; junction bases outside the gene matches: 15. The CDR3: CASSLQGGAGGPSADTQYF. The CDR3 bases are TGCGCCAGCAGCTTGCAGGGTGGAGCGGGAGGGCCTTCAGCAGATACGCAGTATTTT.

The rearrangement joins TRBV4-1 to TRBJ1-5; maybe TRBD1 (6 bases). The V end was cut by 2 bases, the J end by 0 bases, with 14 bases between. The CDR3 is 17 amino acids. Germline V gene lookup returns CDR1 MGHRA and CDR2 YSYEKL. In DNA, the CDR3 is TGCGCCAGCAGCCAAACAGGGACAATTTATAGCAATCAGCCCCAGCATTTT. Amino acids: CASSQTGTIYSNQPQHF.

This clone showed up just once. Other nucleotide sequences from this sample produce the same CDR3. V is TRBV5-1 and J is TRBJ2-1; D gene uncertain. The CDR3 has 13 residues. Germline V gene lookup returns CDR1 SGHRS and CDR2 YFSETQ. Trimming shortened V by 0 bases and J by 4 bases, and 5 bases separated the two germline ends. The CDR3 spells CASSLGQYNEQFF. The CDR3 nucleotides read TGCGCCAGCAGCTTGGGGCAATACAATGAGCAGTTCTTC.

The chain has TRBV28 and TRBJ2-1; weak D call: TRBD2 (6 bases). CDR3 length equals 14 residues. CDR1 is MDHEN, CDR2 SYDVKM, per germline. Deletions cut 3 bases from V and 9 bases from J, with 15 bases between. The CDR3 spells CASSFPSSAGEQFF. The CDR3 region has the DNA TGTGCCAGCAGTTTCCCGTCTAGCGCCGGTGAGCAGTTCTTC.

In its sample, this clone was seen once. The rearrangement uses TRBV28 and TRBJ2-7, with a weak D call TRBD2 (5 bases). This CDR3 has 17 amino acids. Germline-derived CDR1 and CDR2 are MDHEN and SYDVKM. V lost 8 bases to trimming and J lost 0 bases, with 23 bases between them. Here the CDR3 DNA reads TGTGCCAGCCTATTTAGGAAAAGAGGGATAACCTCCTACGAGCAGTACTTC. Translation gives CASLFRKRGITSYEQYF.

The chain recombines TRBV4-1 with TRBJ2-1; 10 nucleotides agree with TRBD2. With 1 base clipped from V and 14 bases from J, the junction kept 8 bases outside the gene matches. Germline values: CDR1 MGHRA, CDR2 YSYEKL. The CDR3 has 14 amino acids. The CDR3 here is CASSQGLAGDGEFF. DNA of the CDR3: TGCGCCAGCAGCCAAGGCCTAGCGGGAGATGGGGAGTTCTTC.

The V gene is TRBV29-1, the J gene TRBJ2-7; possible D gene TRBD1, 5 bases. V was pared by 4 bases and J by 0 bases, with 10 bases between. In germline, CDR1 is SQVTM, CDR2 ANQGSEA. The CDR3 has 13 residues. The CDR3 spells CSVGPGYSYEQYF. The CDR3, as DNA: TGCAGCGTTGGACCAGGGTACTCCTACGAGCAGTACTTC.

The rearrangement joins TRBV18 to TRBJ1-3, with 7 bases lining up with TRBD1. The CDR3 contains 14 residues. The V gene's germline CDR1 is KGHSH and CDR2 LQKENI. V lost 5 bases, J lost 1 base, and 2 bases stayed unmatched. The CDR3 protein is CASSTGDSGNTIYF. In DNA, the CDR3 is TGTGCCAGCTCAACAGGGGATTCTGGAAACACCATATATTTT.

The rearrangement uses TRBV6-6 and TRBJ1-3; D unresolved. V was clipped by 6 bases and J by 0 bases, with 12 bases between them. From germline, CDR1 is MNHNY and CDR2 SVGAGI (reference sequence). The CDR3 spans 15 residues. The CDR3 protein is CASRPAGSSGNTIYF. The DNA of the CDR3 is TGTGCCAGCAGACCTGCCGGGAGCTCTGGAAACACCATATATTTT.

The gene calls are TRBV9 and TRBJ2-6; TRBD1 might be the D (6 bases). V was pared by 4 bases and J by 2 bases, with 13 bases between. CDR1 is SGDLS and CDR2 is YYNGEE in the germline V gene. The CDR3 runs 16 residues. CDR3 DNA sequence: TGTGCCAGCAGCCCGAGACAGGCCCCTGGGGCCAACGTCCTGACTTTC. It yields the protein CASSPRQAPGANVLTF.

CDR3 bases: TGTGCCAGCAGACCTCCCAAGGGGCGAAACTATGGCTACACCTTC. This sequence encodes CASRPPKGRNYGYTF. V is TRBV6-5 and J is TRBJ1-2, with D maybe TRBD1 (5 bases). Trimming stripped 6 bases from V and 2 bases from J, with 16 bases between. The germline V gene encodes CDR1 MNHEY and CDR2 SVGAGI. The CDR3 runs 15 residues.

The rearrangement uses TRBV11-2 and TRBJ1-1, with a possible D match to TRBD1 (5 bases). Germline CDR1 and CDR2: SGHAT and FQNNGV. Trimming shortened V by 6 bases and J by 4 bases, and 15 bases separated the two germline ends. The CDR3 has 14 residues. CDR3 region: CASSFPLGGTEAFF. CDR3 bases: TGTGCCAGCAGTTTTCCCTTGGGGGGCACTGAAGCTTTCTTT.

V is TRBV19 and J is TRBJ1-5; TRBD1 matches at 8 bases. The V gene's germline CDR1 is LNHDA and CDR2 SQIVND (reference sequence). The CDR3 is 14 residues long. V was clipped by 6 bases and J by 5 bases; unmatched bases: 6. CDR3 protein: CASRRTGSDQPQHF. CDR3 bases: TGTGCCAGTAGGAGGACAGGGTCGGATCAGCCCCAGCATTTT.

The chain recombines TRBV7-2 with TRBJ2-3; weak D call: TRBD2 (6 bases). The CDR3 is 13 amino acids. V lost 3 bases, J lost 4 bases, and 8 bases lay in between. The germline CDR1 and CDR2 sequences are SGHTA and FQGNSA. CDR3 loop: CASSLPSADTQYF. The DNA for the CDR3 is TGTGCCAGCAGCTTGCCTAGCGCAGATACGCAGTATTTT.

CDR3 DNA: TGTGCCAGCTCATCTCTAGCGGGAGGGAATACGCAGTATTTT. This gives the protein CASSSLAGGNTQYF. The chain employs TRBV18 and TRBJ2-3; 12 positions agree with TRBD2. The germline V gene encodes CDR1 KGHSH and CDR2 LQKENI. V gave up 5 bases and J gave up 7 bases; unmatched junction bases: 4. The CDR3 sequence is 14 residues long.

The V call is TRBV14, the J call TRBJ2-7; tentatively, D is TRBD2 (5 bases). Germline CDR1 and CDR2: SGHDN and FVKESK. The V and J ends lost 4 bases and 2 bases respectively, with 9 bases between them. CDR3 length equals 13 residues. CDR3 residues: CASSRTRTYEQYF. CDR3 bases: TGTGCCAGCAGCCGTACTAGAACCTACGAGCAGTACTTC.